Shown below are 27 T cell receptor beta chains from a single sample sequenced in a study of early T cells in non-severe SARS-CoV-2 infection. TCRdb ran MiXCR on the 5' RACE reads and lists one entry per CDR3 protein. The sample consists of about 110,000 distinct CDR3 sequences, about 12% of them appearing once. The sample comprised whole blood. These receptors all stem from an adult who was a healthcare worker with PCR-confirmed SARS-CoV-2 infection or an uninfected control (not recorded which).

This clonotype was recorded a few times. The V call is TRBV7-9, the J call TRBJ1-4, with D tentatively TRBD1 (5 bases). The V gene's germline CDR1 is SEHNR and CDR2 FQNEAQ (reference sequence). The V end was cut by 5 bases, the J end by 5 bases, with 12 bases between. The CDR3 runs to 14 residues. CDR3 nucleotides: TGTGCCAGCAGCATAAAACAGGTCAATGAAAAACTGTTTTTT. It is translated as CASSIKQVNEKLFF.

The sample holds many counts of this clonotype. The V call is TRBV28, the J call TRBJ1-1; D is uncertain. Germline V lookup: CDR1 MDHEN, CDR2 SYDVKM. The germline V and J ends were trimmed by 6 bases and 0 bases, with 2 bases remaining between them. This CDR3 has 11 amino acids. The CDR3 DNA reads TGTGCCAGCAGCGTGAACACTGAAGCTTTCTTT. Translating it yields CASSVNTEAFF. Together with reference TRBV28 and TRBJ1-1, the CDR3 gives the full variable domain: DVKVTQSSRYLVKRTGEKVFLECVQDMDHENMFWYRQDPGLGLRLIYFSYDVKMKEKGDIPEGYSVSREKKERFSLILESASTNQTSMYLCASSVNTEAFFGQGTRLTVV.

This clonotype appeared many times. V usage is TRBV24-1 and J usage is TRBJ2-1, with TRBD1 matching 7 bases. After removal of 3 bases from V and 9 bases from J, the junction contained 7 bases not matched to a gene. This CDR3 region has 14 residues. Germline lookup yields CDR1 KGHDR and CDR2 SFDVKD. CDR3 DNA: TGTGCCACCAGTGATACTACAGGGGCTGGTGAGCAGTTCTTC. It specifies CATSDTTGAGEQFF.

This clonotype came up a few times. One end of the junction fails to match germline, which may point to a read error. The chain combines TRBV11-1 with TRBJ2-1; 8 bases agree with TRBD2. The germline CDR1 and CDR2 sequences are SGHAT and FQDESV (reference sequence). The CDR3 contains 13 residues. This chain's CDR3 is CASSEGLDNEQFF. CDR3 bases: TGTGCCAGCAGCGAGGGACTAGACAACGAGCAGTTCTTC.

This clonotype appeared many times. This chain joins TRBV7-6 and TRBJ2-5; D ambiguous. V gave up 3 bases and J gave up 0 bases, with 5 bases separating them. The CDR3 consists of 13 residues. CDR1 SGHVS and CDR2 FNYEAQ come from the germline V gene. The CDR3 sequence: CASSLFHQETQYF. Written as DNA, the CDR3 is TGTGCCAGCAGCTTGTTTCACCAAGAGACCCAGTACTTC.

This clonotype was counted ten times or more. CDR3 sequence: CSAKGSGTYNEQFF. Here the CDR3 DNA reads TGCAGCGCTAAGGGAAGTGGGACCTACAATGAGCAGTTCTTC. This chain connects TRBV29-1 to TRBJ2-1; no clear D gene. From germline, CDR1 is SQVTM and CDR2 ANQGSEA. V lost 7 bases and J lost 2, with 15 bases in between. This CDR3 is 14 amino acids long.

This clonotype was recorded at least ten times. The chain links TRBV11-3 to TRBJ2-6; a possible D gene is TRBD1 (6 bases). This CDR3 has 17 residues. CDR1 is SGHNT, CDR2 YENEEA, per germline. V was clipped by 5 bases and J by 4 bases, with 18 bases between them. The CDR3 DNA reads as TGTGCCAGCAGCAGACAGGAGAGGGGCTTCGGGGCCAACGTCCTGACTTTC. It codes for CASSRQERGFGANVLTF. Complete variable domain (other parts from reference TRBV11-3 and TRBJ2-6): EAGVVQSPRYKIIEKKQPVAFWCNPISGHNTLYWYLQNLGQGPELLIRYENEEAVDDSQLPKDRFSAERLKGVDSTLKIQPAELGDSAVYLCASSRQERGFGANVLTFGAGSRLTVL.

The chain uses TRBV27 and TRBJ1-5; a possible D gene is TRBD1 (5 bases). CDR3 length: 16 residues. The germline V gene encodes CDR1 MNHEY and CDR2 SMNVEV (reference sequence). V was clipped by 5 bases and J by 2 bases, with 16 bases between them. CDR3 DNA sequence: TGTGCCAGCAGTCCCCTTTTGGGGGTTGGCAATCAGCCCCAGCATTTT. It yields the protein CASSPLLGVGNQPQHF.

This clonotype was observed a handful of times. The V and J genes are TRBV11-2 and TRBJ2-2; no clear D. Trimming took off 8 bases at V and 5 bases at J, with 15 bases between the two ends. Germline V lookup: CDR1 SGHAT, CDR2 FQNNGV. The CDR3 consists of 14 residues. The CDR3 DNA sequence: TGTGCCAGCGGCCCGGGCCCTAATACCGGGGAGCTGTTTTTT. Protein: CASGPGPNTGELFF.

The chain joins TRBV7-9 to TRBJ2-5; 8 bases are shared with TRBD1. CDR1 SEHNR and CDR2 FQNEAQ come from the germline V gene (reference sequence). V was pared by 3 bases and J by 5 bases, with 5 bases of the junction left unmatched. The CDR3 covers 14 residues. The DNA of the CDR3 is TGTGCCAGCAGCTTGTCAGGGGGCCGTGAGACCCAGTACTTC. It codes for CASSLSGGRETQYF.

The chain employs TRBV11-2 and TRBJ1-4; unclear D gene. This CDR3 is 15 amino acids long. The V end lost 0 bases, the J end lost 5 bases, and 10 bases lay between the germline ends. CDR1 is SGHAT, CDR2 FQNNGV, per germline. The CDR3 here is CASSLDGAINEKLFF. DNA of the CDR3: TGTGCCAGCAGCTTAGATGGTGCCATCAATGAAAAACTGTTTTTT.

V and J are TRBV7-9 and TRBJ2-1; D assignment may be TRBD1 or TRBD2 (5 bases each). Germline-derived CDR1 and CDR2 are SEHNR and FQNEAQ (reference sequence). There are 16 residues in the CDR3. With 5 bases removed from V and 11 bases from J, the gap between germline ends came to 25 bases. This CDR3 is CASSPPGLLGTMKQFF. The CDR3 bases are TGTGCCAGCAGCCCGCCGGGGCTCCTTGGTACAATGAAGCAGTTCTTC. Complete variable domain (other parts from reference TRBV7-9 and TRBJ2-1): DTGVSQNPRHKITKRGQNVTFRCDPISEHNRLYWYRQTLGQGPEFLTYFQNEAQLEKSRLLSDRFSAERPKGSFSTLEIQRTEQGDSAMYLCASSPPGLLGTMKQFFGPGTRLTVL.

As for this clonotype: Being one base from a much bigger clone, this may be a read error. The chain is built from TRBV18 and TRBJ2-5, with 7 bases identical to TRBD1. The CDR3 spans 15 residues. Germline V gene data show CDR1 as KGHSH and CDR2 as LQKENI. The CDR3 loop is CASSPLNRGQETQHF. The CDR3 DNA reads TGTGCCAGCTCACCCCTCAACAGGGGCCAAGAGACCCAGCACTTC.

Here the CDR3 DNA reads TGCAGTGCTAGAGATCAGGGGAACACTGAAGCTTTCTTT. Amino acids: CSARDQGNTEAFF. V usage is TRBV20-1 and J usage is TRBJ1-1, with D possibly matching TRBD1 (5 bases). V lost 0 bases to trimming and J lost 1 base, with 6 bases between them. This CDR3 contains 13 residues. CDR1 is DFQATT, CDR2 SNEGSKA, per germline (reference sequence).

This clonotype was seen repeatedly, ten times or more. The chain links TRBV3-1 to TRBJ1-5; D not certain. Between the trimmed V and J ends, which lost 1 base and 1 base, there was a span of 5 bases. The length of the CDR3 is 14 residues. Germline V gives CDR1 LGHDT, CDR2 YNNKEL (reference sequence). The CDR3 reads CASSQGTSNQPQHF. In DNA, the CDR3 is TGTGCCAGCAGCCAAGGGACGAGCAATCAGCCCCAGCATTTT.

This clonotype was recorded a few times. This chain joins TRBV29-1 and TRBJ2-6; D unresolved. The germline V and J ends were trimmed by 4 bases and 4 bases, with 2 bases remaining between them. The V gene's germline CDR1 is SQVTM and CDR2 ANQGSEA. The CDR3 runs 11 residues. The CDR3 DNA is TGCAGCGTTGCAGGGGCCAACGTCCTGACTTTC. Translation: CSVAGANVLTF.

This clonotype was observed a few times. The CDR3 loop is CASSLAATLTSETQYF. The CDR3, as DNA: TGTGCCAGCAGCTTAGCTGCTACGCTGACATCGGAGACCCAGTACTTC. The V and J genes are TRBV11-2 and TRBJ2-5; D remains unclear. Germline V gene sequence: CDR1 SGHAT, CDR2 FQNNGV. The CDR3 length is 16 residues. Trimming shortened V by 1 base and J by 5 bases, and 17 bases separated the two germline ends.

This clonotype was counted many times. V is TRBV7-9 and J is TRBJ2-3; D gene unclear. The germline V and J ends were trimmed by 2 bases and 5 bases, with 11 bases remaining between them. CDR1 is SEHNR and CDR2 is FQNEAQ in the germline V gene (reference sequence). The CDR3 sequence is 14 residues long. DNA of the CDR3: TGTGCCAGCAGCTTACGGCCTGCTGGAGATACGCAGTATTTT. Translation: CASSLRPAGDTQYF.

The sample holds a few counts of this clonotype. V usage is TRBV11-3 and J usage is TRBJ2-7, with D possibly TRBD2 on 5 matching bases. There are 15 residues in the CDR3. CDR1 is SGHNT and CDR2 is YENEEA in the germline V gene. Trimming stripped 4 bases from V and 0 bases from J, with 13 bases between. The CDR3 protein is CASSSRGLVSYEQYF. As DNA, the CDR3 is TGTGCCAGCAGCTCCAGAGGACTCGTCTCCTACGAGCAGTACTTC.

This clonotype came up a few times. CDR3 amino acids: CASSLALGDEAFF. CDR3 DNA sequence: TGTGCCAGCAGCTTAGCACTAGGGGATGAAGCTTTCTTT. The rearrangement links TRBV7-9 to TRBJ1-1, with a weak D call TRBD1 (5 bases). Germline V lookup: CDR1 SEHNR, CDR2 FQNEAQ (reference sequence). V lost 0 bases and J 7 bases, leaving 9 bases between the germline ends. The CDR3 runs to 13 residues.

This clonotype was counted a few times. The V and J genes are TRBV5-1 and TRBJ2-1; 16 nucleotides align to TRBD2. The CDR3 is made up of 17 amino acids. The J segment lost 8 bases and the V segment lost 3 bases, leaving 8 bases of the junction unmatched. CDR1 and CDR2 from the germline V gene are SGHRS and YFSETQ. The CDR3 bases are TGCGCCAGCAGCTGGGGACTAGCGGGAGGGGGAAAGGATGAGCAGTTCTTC. It codes for CASSWGLAGGGKDEQFF.

With regard to this clonotype: As the CDR3 is not closed by the conserved phenylalanine or tryptophan, this likely results from a read error. The gene calls are TRBV12-3 or TRBV12-4 and TRBJ2-3; D uncertain. The CDR3 is 11 residues long. V dropped 6 bases and J dropped 7 bases, with 8 bases sitting between them. The CDR3 spells CASSNEYTQYI. For the CDR3, the DNA is TGTGCCAGCAGCAATGAATATACGCAGTATATT.

The rearrangement joins TRBV16 to TRBJ1-1; D is undetermined. The germline V gene has CDR1 KGHSY and CDR2 FQNENV. The V end was cut by 0 bases, the J end by 1 base, with 9 bases between. This CDR3 region has 15 residues. The DNA of the CDR3 is TGTGCCAGCAGCCAATCACGGGGATCGAACACTGAAGCTTTCTTT. This encodes CASSQSRGSNTEAFF.

This clonotype turned up a few times. V usage is TRBV3-1 and J usage is TRBJ2-5, with 11 bases aligning to TRBD2. This CDR3 is built from 17 residues. Germline CDR1 reads LGHDT; CDR2 reads YNNKEL (reference sequence). The V gene end was trimmed by 5 bases and the J gene end by 5 bases; junction bases not matched to a gene: 13. The chain's CDR3 is CASSDGPLAGALETQYF. For the CDR3, the DNA is TGTGCCAGCAGCGACGGGCCACTAGCGGGGGCCCTGGAGACCCAGTACTTC.

The table lists this clonotype with many counts. The genes are TRBV19 and TRBJ2-1; TRBD2 agrees at 10 bases. Germline assignment: CDR1 LNHDA and CDR2 SQIVND (reference sequence). CDR3 length equals 16 residues. Trimming at V came to 4 bases and at J to 5 bases, leaving 8 bases not matched to a gene. CDR3 DNA: TGTGCCAGTAGTACCCCTCTAGCGGGAGTCGACAATGAGCAGTTCTTC. This codes for CASSTPLAGVDNEQFF.

This clonotype was seen a few times. V usage is TRBV25-1 and J usage is TRBJ1-1, with D possibly being TRBD1 (5 bases). Germline loops: CDR1 MGHDK, CDR2 SYGVNS. The CDR3 extends over 12 amino acids. The V end was cut by 1 base, the J end by 10 bases, with 10 bases between. The CDR3 here is CASSEWGRTAFF. The CDR3 bases are TGTGCCAGCAGTGAATGGGGCAGGACAGCTTTCTTT.

The J gene is TRBJ2-7, the V gene TRBV9; D gene uncertain. Germline V gene data show CDR1 as SGDLS and CDR2 as YYNGEE. The V end lost 0 bases, the J end lost 3 bases, and 7 bases lay between the germline ends. This CDR3 is 13 amino acids long. The chain's CDR3 is CASSVDQGYEQYF. The CDR3, as DNA: TGTGCCAGCAGCGTAGATCAAGGCTACGAGCAGTACTTC.